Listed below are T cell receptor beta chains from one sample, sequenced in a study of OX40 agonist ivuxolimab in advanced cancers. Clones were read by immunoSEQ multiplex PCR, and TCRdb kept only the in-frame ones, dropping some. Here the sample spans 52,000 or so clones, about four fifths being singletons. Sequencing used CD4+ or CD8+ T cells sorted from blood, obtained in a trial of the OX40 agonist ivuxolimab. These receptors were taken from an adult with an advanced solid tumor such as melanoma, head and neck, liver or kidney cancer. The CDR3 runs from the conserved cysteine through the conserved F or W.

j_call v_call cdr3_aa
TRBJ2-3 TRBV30 CAWSSEGFTDTQYF
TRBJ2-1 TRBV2 CASRYGGTGINEQFF
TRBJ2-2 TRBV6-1 CASSSLVGELFF
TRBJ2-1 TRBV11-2 CASSSGQGHYNEQFF
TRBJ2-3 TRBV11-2 CASSFGGYTDTQYF
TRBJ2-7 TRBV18 CASSITEAGGSYEQYF
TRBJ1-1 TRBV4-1 CASSLTGNTEAFF
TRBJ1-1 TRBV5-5 CASSLSFGGNTEAFF
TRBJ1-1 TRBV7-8 CASSLWQNTEAFF
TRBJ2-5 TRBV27 CASRPGTRGLETQYF
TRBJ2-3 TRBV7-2 CASSLSAGSDTQYF
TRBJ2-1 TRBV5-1 CASSLDGEPYNEQFF
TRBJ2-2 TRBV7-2 CASSLALGVTGELFF
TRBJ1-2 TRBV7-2 CASSDGDYGYTF
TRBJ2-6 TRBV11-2 CASSSLGAGANVLTF
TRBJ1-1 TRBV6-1 CASSEVRDLSGAFF
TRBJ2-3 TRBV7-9 CASTLGSTDTQYF
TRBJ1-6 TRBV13 CASRTTGGRSPLHF
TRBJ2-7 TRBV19 CASSPGLLQIYEQYF
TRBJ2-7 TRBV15 CATSRVRSSYEQYF
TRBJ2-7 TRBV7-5 CARLLSHEQYF
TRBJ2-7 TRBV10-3 CAISERGQAPYEQYF
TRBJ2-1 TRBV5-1 CASSLGQAESQQFF
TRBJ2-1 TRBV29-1 CSASGQLSYNEQFF
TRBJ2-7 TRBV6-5 CASSYRQDGGYEQYF
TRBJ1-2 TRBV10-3 CAISQGQRGYTF
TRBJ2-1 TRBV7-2 CASSLGGGYNEQFF
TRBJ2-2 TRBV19 CASSSRAGELFF
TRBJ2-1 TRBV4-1 CASSLGAAYSSYNEQFF